Presented here are 15 T cell receptor beta chains from one specimen sequenced in a study of cytomegalovirus exposure and HLA in healthy donors. This PCR relied on a set of 60 Vbeta primers and 13 Jbeta primers. The method was immunoSEQ multiplex PCR; TCRdb's version includes in-frame clones alone and lacks a portion of them. The sample holds more than 80,000 clones, roughly two thirds seen once. Sequencing used PBMCs. The source of these receptors is a female donor in good health and CMV-seronegative.

The rearrangement links TRBV15 to TRBJ2-2; no reliable D call. Trimming shortened V by 5 bases and J by 5 bases, and 9 bases separated the two germline ends. Germline lookup yields CDR1 LNHNV and CDR2 YYDKDF (reference sequence). The CDR3 spans 13 residues. Written as DNA, the CDR3 is TGTGCCACCAGCGGCAGTTTGACCGGGGAGCTGTTTTTT. Amino acid sequence: CATSGSLTGELFF.

This clone has a handful of counts. The chain couples TRBV29-1 to TRBJ2-5; 8 nucleotides line up with TRBD1. From germline, CDR1 is SQVTM and CDR2 ANQGSEA. CDR3 size: 14 residues. V trimming: 5 bases; J trimming: 7 bases; junction bases outside the gene matches: 12. The CDR3 sequence is CSVQGRSQGGTQYF. CDR3 DNA sequence: TGCAGCGTTCAAGGCAGGTCACAGGGGGGGACCCAGTACTTC.

J is TRBJ1-3 and V is TRBV25-1; the D is unclear. Trimming left V 2 bases short and J 0 bases short, with 8 bases between. The CDR3 sequence is 15 residues long. Germline V gives CDR1 MGHDK, CDR2 SYGVNS. For the CDR3, the DNA is TGTGCCAGCAGTGAAACTGCAGGCTCTGGAAACACCATATATTTT. Translation: CASSETAGSGNTIYF. The full variable domain, its missing parts supplied by reference TRBV25-1 and TRBJ1-3, is EADIYQTPRYLVIGTGKKITLECSQTMGHDKMYWYQQDPGMELHLIHYSYGVNSTEKGDLSSESTVSRIRTEHFPLTLESARPSHTSQYLCASSETAGSGNTIYFGEGSWLTVV.

V gene TRBV5-6 combines with J gene TRBJ2-1; possibly TRBD2 for D (5 bases). CDR1 is SGHDT and CDR2 is YYEEEE in the germline V gene. The CDR3 has 17 amino acids. The V end was cut by 0 bases, the J end by 2 bases, with 15 bases between. In nucleotides, the CDR3 is TGTGCCAGCAGCTTGGGCCCAACTAGTCGCGCCTACAATGAGCAGTTCTTC. Its translation: CASSLGPTSRAYNEQFF.

The rearrangement joins TRBV6-1 to TRBJ2-7, with TRBD1 identical over 10 bases. CDR1 is MNHNS and CDR2 is SASEGT in the germline V gene. V lost 6 bases and J lost 5; bases outside the gene matches: 7. The CDR3 has 14 residues. The CDR3 sequence: CASSRQGAYNEQYF. The CDR3, as DNA: TGTGCCAGCAGCCGACAGGGGGCTTACAACGAGCAGTACTTC.

The chain joins TRBV13 to TRBJ1-6; D not certain. The CDR3 extends over 15 amino acids. V was clipped by 2 bases and J by 8 bases, with 13 bases between them. Germline-derived CDR1 and CDR2 are PRHDT and FYEKMQ (reference sequence). CDR3 in amino acids: CASSLRRTGDSPLHF. CDR3 bases: TGTGCCAGCAGCTTAAGAAGGACCGGGGATTCACCCCTCCACTTT.

V gene TRBV10-3 combines with J gene TRBJ1-4, with D hard to call. CDR1 ENHRY and CDR2 SYGVKD come from the germline V gene. CDR3 length equals 12 residues. V was cut by 5 bases and J by 7 bases, with 8 bases left in between. The CDR3 coding sequence is TGTGCCATCAGTACCGGGTTTGAAAAACTGTTTTTT. This translates into CAISTGFEKLFF.

This clone was detected a few times. This chain links TRBV5-4 with TRBJ2-1; the D gene is possibly TRBD1 (5 bases). This CDR3 contains 15 residues. Deletions cut 1 base from V and 0 bases from J, with 8 bases between. Germline assignment: CDR1 SGHNT and CDR2 YYREEE (reference sequence). As DNA, the CDR3 is TGTGCCAGCAGCTTGACCCAGGGCTCCTACAATGAGCAGTTCTTC. This translates into CASSLTQGSYNEQFF.

This clone showed up just once. The chain links TRBV5-4 to TRBJ2-2, with 9 positions matching TRBD1. Germline V gives CDR1 SGHNT, CDR2 YYREEE (reference sequence). The CDR3 extends over 16 amino acids. V lost 4 bases and J lost 2; bases outside the gene matches: 6. The DNA of the CDR3 is TGTGCCAGCAGCCCCCAGGACAGGGGCAACACCGGGGAGCTGTTTTTT. It codes for CASSPQDRGNTGELFF.

The chain recombines TRBV5-1 with TRBJ2-3; TRBD2 agrees at 8 bases. V dropped 2 bases and J dropped 6; count of bases not matched to a gene: 8. The CDR3 spans 15 residues. Germline V CDR1 and CDR2: SGHRS, YFSETQ. The CDR3 is CASSLGTRRLDTQYF. CDR3 DNA sequence: TGCGCCAGCAGCTTAGGGACTAGGCGACTGGATACGCAGTATTTT.

The rearrangement uses TRBV12-5 and TRBJ2-3; 8 bases are shared with TRBD2. The CDR3 is 13 amino acids. The V gene's germline CDR1 is LGHNT and CDR2 FRNRAP. V was pared by 6 bases and J by 6 bases, with 5 bases of the junction left unmatched. CDR3 nucleotide sequence: TGTGCTAGTGGACTGACTAGCGAGGATACGCAGTATTTT. Its protein is CASGLTSEDTQYF.

This chain connects TRBV5-1 to TRBJ1-2; weak D call: TRBD1 (5 bases). The germline CDR1 and CDR2 sequences are SGHRS and YFSETQ. Trimming cost V 2 bases and J 5 bases, with 10 bases left between them. This CDR3 comprises 13 residues. The CDR3 sequence is CASSFETAYGYTF. The DNA of the CDR3 is TGCGCCAGCAGCTTCGAGACAGCTTATGGCTACACCTTC.

This chain joins TRBV7-9 and TRBJ1-4; D ambiguous. This CDR3 is 14 amino acids long. With 5 bases removed from V and 8 bases from J, the gap between germline ends came to 15 bases. Germline-derived CDR1 and CDR2 are SEHNR and FQNEAQ (reference sequence). In nucleotides, the CDR3 is TGTGCCAGCAGCCCGGAGGACTGGAACGAAAAACTGTTTTTT. This sequence encodes CASSPEDWNEKLFF.

V usage is TRBV7-2 and J usage is TRBJ1-2; perhaps TRBD1 as D (6 bases). The CDR3 consists of 14 residues. With 5 bases removed from V and 7 bases from J, the gap between germline ends came to 17 bases. CDR1 is SGHTA, CDR2 FQGNSA, per germline. The CDR3 spells CASSQTQGPGGYTF. DNA for the CDR3: TGTGCCAGCAGCCAGACACAGGGTCCTGGTGGCTACACCTTC. Looking up the rest from reference TRBV7-2 and TRBJ1-2 gives the full variable domain: GAGVSQSPSNKVTEKGKDVELRCDPISGHTALYWYRQSLGQGLEFLIYFQGNSAPDKSGLPSDRFSAERTGGSVSTLTIQRTQQEDSAVYLCASSQTQGPGGYTFGSGTRLTVV.

The chain has TRBV28 and TRBJ2-5, with 7 bases fitting TRBD2. The germline CDR1 and CDR2 sequences are MDHEN and SYDVKM. CDR3 length equals 15 residues. The V segment lost 7 bases and the J segment 2 bases; nucleotides outside the gene matches: 10. Here the CDR3 DNA reads TGTGCCAGCACCCCAGCGGGGAACAAACAAGAGACCCAGTACTTC. This gives the protein CASTPAGNKQETQYF.